This T cell receptor beta chain comes out of a study of control samples from healthy donors and cancer patients. TCRdb's table, derived via immunoSEQ multiplex PCR, lists solely in-frame clones and lacks some. This sample has 65,000 to 100,000 clones, with roughly 91% found just once. The receptor's source is a man in his fifties or sixties in good health. Material: blood.

The CDR3 nucleotides read TGCGCCAGCAGCTTGGGGGGGCAGGGTTCACCCCTCCACTTT. It translates to CASSLGGQGSPLHF. This sequence joins TRBV5-1 and TRBJ1-6, with D perhaps TRBD1 (6 bases). V shed 0 bases and J shed 9 bases, with 10 bases lying between them. Germline CDR1 is SGHRS and CDR2 is YFSETQ. This CDR3 contains 14 residues. Supplemented by reference TRBV5-1 and TRBJ1-6, the full variable domain reads KAGVTQTPRYLIKTRGQQVTLSCSPISGHRSVSWYQQTPGQGLQFLFEYFSETQRNKGNFPGRFSGRQFSNSRSEMNVSTLELGDSALYLCASSLGGQGSPLHFGNGTRLTVT.